This is a list of T cell receptor beta chains from one sample in a study of naive and memory T cell subsets. TCRdb re-derived calls from the UMI-ligation and nested PCR reads in MiXCR, one entry per CDR3 protein. The data show approximately 140,000 distinct CDR3 sequences, about 18% seen once. Sequencing used naive CD4+ T cells from blood. The source is a human donor in good health. CDR3s include the opening cysteine and the closing phenylalanine or tryptophan. The D gene is left open where the match is weak. Rows may omit the clone size; those that give it use once, few, many or a size class.

TRBD2	-	TRBV5-1	TRBJ2-1	15	CASSSLEREANEQFF	TGCGCCAGCAGCTCCTTGGAGCGGGAGGCGAATGAGCAGTTCTTC
-	few	TRBV6-6	TRBJ2-6	17	CASSYYSAYTGANVLTF	TGTGCCAGCAGTTACTACTCAGCCTACACTGGGGCCAACGTCCTGACTTTC
-	-	TRBV20-1	TRBJ2-7	13	CSARSPLGPPQYF	TGCAGTGCTAGATCCCCGCTGGGACCCCCGCAGTACTTC
TRBD2	-	TRBV11-2	TRBJ2-5	14	CASSIQRTAGAQYF	TGTGCCAGCAGCATACAGAGGACGGCGGGGGCCCAGTACTTC
-	few	TRBV2	TRBJ2-4	14	CASITTSGKNIQYF	TGTGCCAGCATTACGACTAGTGGGAAAAACATTCAGTACTTC
-	few	TRBV12-3/TRBV12-4	TRBJ1-6	14	CASSLFPDPSPLHF	TGTGCCAGCAGTTTGTTCCCCGATCCCTCACCCCTCCACTTT
-	-	TRBV4-1	TRBJ2-1	14	CASSQEGLYNEQFF	TGCGCCAGCAGCCAAGAGGGACTTTACAATGAGCAGTTCTTC
-	few	TRBV7-8	TRBJ2-2	15	CASSNRDLNTGELFF	TGTGCCAGCAGCAACCGGGACCTAAACACCGGGGAGCTGTTTTTT
TRBD1	few	TRBV18	TRBJ2-1	17	CASSPPPGQGPFNEQFF	TGTGCCAGCTCACCACCGCCTGGACAGGGGCCTTTCAATGAGCAGTTCTTC
-	-	TRBV11-1	TRBJ1-1	15	CASSLAYAAGTEAFF	TGTGCCAGCAGCTTAGCCTACGCGGCAGGGACTGAAGCTTTCTTT
TRBD1	-	TRBV27	TRBJ1-6	15	CATRQGSSYNSPLHF	TGTGCCACCAGACAGGGGAGCTCCTATAATTCACCCCTCCACTTT
-	few	TRBV6-2/TRBV6-3	TRBJ2-7	13	CASKELGNYEQYF	TGTGCCAGCAAGGAGTTGGGGAACTACGAGCAGTACTTC
TRBD1	few	TRBV11-2	TRBJ2-3	16	CASSLASGGRTDTQYF	TGTGCCAGCAGCTTAGCGTCAGGGGGTCGCACAGATACGCAGTATTTT
-	-	TRBV18	TRBJ2-1	12	CASSSRGGEQFF	TGTGCCAGCTCATCCAGGGGAGGTGAGCAGTTCTTC
-	many	TRBV6-4	TRBJ2-3	13	CASSDSRGYTQYF	TGTGCCAGCAGTGACTCACGGGGCTATACGCAGTATTTT
TRBD2	-	TRBV25-1	TRBJ2-7	13	CASSSQGQREEYF	TGTGCCAGCAGTTCCCAAGGCCAGCGGGAGGAGTACTTC
TRBD2	few	TRBV11-2	TRBJ2-1	17	CASSLIGTRRSYNEQFF	TGTGCCAGCAGCTTAATCGGGACTAGACGTTCCTACAATGAGCAGTTCTTC
TRBD2	few	TRBV7-8	TRBJ2-1	17	CASSLFPSGASYNEQFF	TGTGCCAGCAGCTTATTTCCTAGCGGGGCCTCCTACAATGAGCAGTTCTTC
-	few	TRBV12-3/TRBV12-4	TRBJ1-4	12	CASSLVLGKLFF	TGTGCCAGCAGTTTGGTGCTGGGGAAACTGTTTTTT
-	-	TRBV7-2	TRBJ1-2	14	CASSLRALNYGYTF	TGTGCCAGCAGCTTAAGAGCTCTTAACTATGGCTACACCTTC
TRBD1	few	TRBV24-1	TRBJ2-1	16	CATSDPGQRSYNEQFF	TGTGCCACCAGTGACCCGGGACAGAGATCCTACAATGAGCAGTTCTTC
-	few	TRBV6-5	TRBJ2-7	15	CASSPRGAGVYEQYF	TGTGCCAGCAGTCCCCGGGGCGCAGGGGTCTACGAGCAGTACTTC
TRBD1	many	TRBV19	TRBJ2-5	16	CASSIGDRQGQETQYF	TGTGCCAGTAGTATAGGAGACAGACAGGGGCAAGAGACCCAGTACTTC
TRBD1	-	TRBV9	TRBJ2-1	17	CASSPRQGPLCRDEQFF	TGTGCCAGCAGCCCACGACAGGGCCCCCTTTGCAGAGATGAGCAGTTCTTC
-	few	TRBV21-1	TRBJ2-7	18	CASSKTSLAGAHSYEQYF	TGTGCCAGCAGCAAAACTTCGCTAGCGGGAGCGCATTCCTACGAGCAGTACTTC
-	many	TRBV6-2/TRBV6-3	TRBJ2-7	16	CASSPDGRGSSYEQYF	TGTGCCAGCAGCCCAGATGGCAGGGGAAGCTCCTACGAGCAGTACTTC
-	few	TRBV29-1	TRBJ2-3	15	CSVEDMAGSTDTQYF	TGCAGCGTTGAAGATATGGCGGGTAGCACAGATACGCAGTATTTT
TRBD1	-	TRBV2	TRBJ2-4	14	CASSRDRTANIQYF	TGTGCCAGCAGCAGGGACAGGACAGCGAACATTCAGTACTTC
TRBD2	many	TRBV7-2	TRBJ2-4	16	CASSLELAGGMNIQYF	TGTGCCAGCAGCTTAGAACTAGCGGGAGGGATGAACATTCAGTACTTC
TRBD2	few	TRBV12-3/TRBV12-4	TRBJ2-5	15	CASSYGTSLEETQYF	TGTGCCAGCAGTTACGGGACTAGCCTTGAAGAGACCCAGTACTTC
-	-	TRBV11-2	TRBJ2-2	15	CASSLSELNTGELFF	TGTGCCAGCAGCTTATCTGAGTTGAACACCGGGGAGCTGTTTTTT
TRBD2	few	TRBV4-1	TRBJ2-7	17	CASSQGRRAGSSYEQYF	TGCGCCAGCAGCCAAGGTAGGAGAGCGGGGAGCTCCTACGAGCAGTACTTC
TRBD2	-	TRBV20-1	TRBJ2-7	17	CSASPTRLAGLPYEQYF	TGCAGTGCTAGCCCTACTAGACTAGCGGGCCTACCCTACGAGCAGTACTTC
-	-	TRBV29-1	TRBJ1-1	13	CSVERHENTEAFF	TGCAGCGTTGAAAGGCACGAAAACACTGAAGCTTTCTTT
-	-	TRBV15	TRBJ1-4	14	CATSRDQSNEKLFF	TGTGCCACCAGCAGAGATCAGTCAAATGAAAAACTGTTTTTT
-	-	TRBV28	TRBJ2-6	15	CASSFPGAGANVLTF	TGTGCCAGCAGTTTTCCGGGGGCTGGGGCCAACGTCCTGACTTTC
-	-	TRBV19	TRBJ1-5	20	CASSMGRREQERYSNQPQHF	TGTGCCAGTAGTATGGGGCGCCGGGAACAGGAAAGATATAGCAATCAGCCCCAGCATTTT
-	many	TRBV20-1	TRBJ2-7	15	CSARDVTGDYYEQYF	TGCAGTGCTAGAGATGTGACAGGGGACTACTACGAGCAGTACTTC
TRBD1	-	TRBV4-3	TRBJ1-4	16	CASSQDQGGTNEKLFF	TGCGCCAGCAGCCAAGATCAAGGGGGCACTAATGAAAAACTGTTTTTT
-	-	TRBV10-3	TRBJ2-3	12	CAISPGSVILYF	TGTGCCATCAGTCCGGGATCCGTAATTCTGTATTTT
TRBD2	-	TRBV29-1	TRBJ2-3	14	CSVDGTSITDTQYF	TGCAGCGTCGATGGGACTAGCATCACAGATACGCAGTATTTT
-	-	TRBV2	TRBJ2-2	14	CASSDTRAAGELFF	TGTGCCAGCAGTGACACCCGGGCGGCCGGGGAGCTGTTTTTT
-	-	TRBV29-1	TRBJ2-5	15	CSVQYRQTTQETQYF	TGCAGCGTTCAATACCGACAGACCACCCAAGAGACCCAGTACTTC
TRBD2	many	TRBV5-1	TRBJ2-2	18	CASSGTGTSRSNTGELFF	TGCGCCAGCAGCGGTACCGGGACTAGCAGATCGAACACCGGGGAGCTGTTTTTT
-	-	TRBV24-1	TRBJ2-3	13	CATSGADTDTQYF	TGTGCCACCAGTGGGGCAGATACAGATACGCAGTATTTT
-	-	TRBV24-1	TRBJ2-1	15	CATSDAGTGANEQFF	TGTGCCACCAGTGATGCGGGGACTGGGGCCAATGAGCAGTTCTTC
-	few	TRBV7-9	TRBJ1-6	14	CASTPGQPNSPLHF	TGTGCCAGCACCCCAGGCCAGCCCAATTCACCCCTCCACTTT
-	-	TRBV19	TRBJ2-5	17	CASRRTGGIQVLETQYF	TGTGCCAGTAGGCGTACGGGCGGGATCCAGGTTTTGGAGACCCAGTACTTC
TRBD1	few	TRBV30	TRBJ2-1	12	CAQGVAYNEQFF	TGTGCCCAGGGGGTCGCCTACAATGAGCAGTTCTTC
-	few	TRBV3-1	TRBJ2-6	14	CASSPYSGANVLTF	TGTGCCAGCAGCCCATACTCTGGGGCCAACGTCCTGACTTTC
-	few	TRBV7-2	TRBJ2-3	15	CASRQPGDSTDTQYF	TGTGCCAGCAGACAGCCGGGAGACAGCACAGATACGCAGTATTTT
TRBD1	-	TRBV30	TRBJ1-6	13	CAWRDRGNSPLHF	TGTGCCTGGAGGGACAGGGGGAATTCACCCCTCCACTTT
TRBD1	-	TRBV5-1	TRBJ2-5	14	CASSRDSTQETQYF	TGCGCCAGCAGTCGGGACAGTACACAAGAGACCCAGTACTTC
-	-	TRBV12-3/TRBV12-4	TRBJ1-5	14	CASSFQYSNQPQHF	TGTGCCAGCAGTTTCCAGTATAGCAATCAGCCCCAGCATTTT
-	-	TRBV29-1	TRBJ2-2	14	CSVSPQEWGGELFF	TGCAGCGTTAGCCCACAAGAATGGGGCGGGGAGCTGTTTTTT